What follows are 19 T cell receptor beta chains derived from one specimen sequenced in a study of Graves' ophthalmopathy and Graves' hyperthyroidism. Amplified material comprised TCR beta CDR3 regions derived from RNA transcripts. HTBI primers served in a first-round RT-PCR, which a second-round multiplex PCR followed. TCRdb used MiXCR to reprocess the multiplex PCR reads, holding one entry per CDR3 protein. This sample has hundreds of thousands of distinct CDR3 sequences, with around 40% found just once. Sequenced input: peripheral blood. The source is an adult man with Graves' ophthalmopathy.

This clonotype has a count of ten or more. The chain joins TRBV19 to TRBJ1-2; D call uncertain. In germline, CDR1 is LNHDA, CDR2 SQIVND (reference sequence). The germline V and J ends were trimmed by 9 bases and 8 bases, with 10 bases remaining between them. The CDR3 sequence is 10 residues long. The CDR3 coding sequence is TGTGCCAGCGGGTACGGAGGCTACACCTTC. It translates to CASGYGGYTF.

The chain has TRBV11-2 and TRBJ2-7; D is perhaps TRBD1 or TRBD2 (5 bases each). CDR1 and CDR2 from the germline V gene are SGHAT and FQNNGV. V lost 3 bases to trimming and J lost 3 bases, with 12 bases between them. The CDR3 contains 14 residues. CDR3 DNA: TGTGCCAGCAGCTTTTGGGGGTTAGGCTACGAGCAGTACTTC. Translation gives CASSFWGLGYEQYF. Full variable domain (outside the CDR3, taken from reference TRBV11-2 and TRBJ2-7): EAGVAQSPRYKIIEKRQSVAFWCNPISGHATLYWYQQILGQGPKLLIQFQNNGVVDDSQLPKDRFSAERLKGVDSTLKIQPAKLEDSAVYLCASSFWGLGYEQYFGPGTRLTVT.

As regards this clonotype: The germline gene is not matched at one end of the junction; a read error may be the cause. CDR3 amino acids: CASSEGDFTEAFF. As DNA, the CDR3 is TGTGCCAGCAGCGAAGGGGATTTCACTGAAGCTTTCTTT. This chain links TRBV2 with TRBJ1-1, with a weak D call TRBD1 (5 bases). CDR3 length: 13 amino acids. Germline V gene sequence: CDR1 SNHLY, CDR2 FYNNEI.

This clonotype was recorded many times. The chain is built from TRBV7-9 and TRBJ2-7, with a possible D match to TRBD1 (5 bases). V gave up 5 bases and J gave up 6 bases, with 14 bases separating them. The germline V gene encodes CDR1 SEHNR and CDR2 FQNEAQ (reference sequence). CDR3 size: 13 residues. The CDR3 protein is CASSIRTPGEQYF. In DNA, the CDR3 is TGTGCCAGCAGCATCCGGACACCCGGCGAGCAGTACTTC.

The chain links TRBV29-1 to TRBJ2-5; the D is unclear. Germline V gives CDR1 SQVTM, CDR2 ANQGSEA. Trimming took 6 bases from V and 4 from J, leaving 12 bases between them. The length of the CDR3 is 12 residues. CDR3 nucleotides: TGCAGCGTGAAAGGCACGGGAGAGACCCAGTACTTC. It codes for CSVKGTGETQYF. The full variable domain, with the rest looked up from reference TRBV29-1 and TRBJ2-5, is SAVISQKPSRDICQRGTSLTIQCQVDSQVTMMFWYRQQPGQSLTLIATANQGSEATYESGFVIDKFPISRPNLTFSTLTVSNMSPEDSSIYLCSVKGTGETQYFGPGTRLLVL.

The chain links TRBV10-2 to TRBJ1-2; the D is unclear. Germline CDR1 is WSHSY and CDR2 is SAAADI. The V end lost 0 bases, the J end lost 5 bases, and 16 bases lay between the germline ends. The length of the CDR3 is 16 residues. CDR3 protein: CASSESGRQFAYGYTF. CDR3 nucleotide sequence: TGCGCCAGCAGTGAGTCAGGGCGGCAGTTCGCGTATGGCTACACCTTC.

To note about this clonotype: A much larger clone differs from this one at a single base, so this may be a read error. DNA of the CDR3: TGTGCCAGCAGTGGGACAGGGGGCACTCAGCCCCAGCATTTT. It is translated as CASSGTGGTQPQHF. V gene TRBV12-3 or TRBV12-4 combines with J gene TRBJ1-5; 12 bases agree with TRBD1. This CDR3 has 14 residues. Unmatched junction bases numbered 2, after V lost 5 bases and J lost 6 bases.

On this clonotype: The junction differs from germline at one of its ends, possibly a read error. The V and J genes are TRBV20-1 and TRBJ2-7, with D tentatively TRBD2 (5 bases). Germline values: CDR1 DFQATT, CDR2 SNEGSKA (reference sequence). This CDR3 spans 13 amino acids. CDR3 sequence reads: CGARVTSWYEQYF. The CDR3, as DNA: TGCGGTGCTAGAGTAACTAGTTGGTACGAGCAGTACTTC.

This clonotype was detected ten times or more. The chain employs TRBV19 and TRBJ1-1; 8 positions agree with TRBD1. The J segment lost 8 bases and the V segment lost 4 bases, leaving 9 bases of the junction unmatched. Germline lookup yields CDR1 LNHDA and CDR2 SQIVND (reference sequence). The CDR3 is 14 amino acids. The CDR3: CASSTGQGHYEAFF. In nucleotides, the CDR3 is TGTGCCAGTAGTACCGGACAGGGTCATTACGAAGCTTTCTTT. Complete variable domain (other parts from reference TRBV19 and TRBJ1-1): DGGITQSPKYLFRKEGQNVTLSCEQNLNHDAMYWYRQDPGQGLRLIYYSQIVNDFQKGDIAEGYSVSREKKESFPLTVTSAQKNPTAFYLCASSTGQGHYEAFFGQGTRLTVV.

This clonotype was observed a handful of times. The genes are TRBV4-1 and TRBJ1-2; D uncertain. Germline CDR1 is MGHRA and CDR2 is YSYEKL. Trimming stripped 3 bases from V and 2 bases from J, with 13 bases between. The CDR3 is 15 amino acids. The CDR3 reads CASSHPLGGNYGYTF. DNA of the CDR3: TGCGCCAGCAGCCACCCACTAGGAGGGAACTATGGCTACACCTTC.

The chain carries TRBV5-4 and TRBJ2-7, with 8 bases matching TRBD1. Germline CDR1 and CDR2: SGHNT and YYREEE (reference sequence). Trimming took 4 bases from V and 6 from J; bases not matched to a gene: 9. The CDR3 runs to 14 residues. The CDR3 loop is CASSAVQGAGEQYF. The CDR3 bases are TGTGCCAGCAGCGCCGTCCAGGGGGCGGGCGAGCAGTACTTC.

The chain joins TRBV15 to TRBJ2-7, with TRBD1 matching 9 bases. V gave up 1 base and J gave up 2 bases; unmatched junction bases: 3. Germline CDR1 reads LNHNV; CDR2 reads YYDKDF (reference sequence). CDR3 length equals 15 residues. The CDR3 DNA sequence: TGTGCCACCAGCAGAGGGACAGGGGAAACCTACGAGCAGTACTTC. Residues: CATSRGTGETYEQYF.

This clonotype has ten or more counts. The chain carries TRBV7-2 and TRBJ1-2, with D perhaps matching TRBD1 (6 bases). The length of the CDR3 is 14 residues. CDR1 is SGHTA, CDR2 FQGNSA, per germline. V lost 2 bases and J lost 3, with 10 bases in between. The DNA for the CDR3 is TGTGCCAGCAGCTTAACAGGGCTGGACTATGGCTACACCTTC. Translation gives CASSLTGLDYGYTF.

Of note for this clonotype: A much bigger clone sits one base away, suggesting this may be a read error. The chain joins TRBV14 to TRBJ1-2; D call uncertain. This CDR3 region has 13 residues. The germline gives CDR1 SGHDN, CDR2 FVKESK. Between the trimmed V and J ends, which lost 3 bases and 7 bases, there was a span of 12 bases. The CDR3 sequence: CASSHRPTAGYTF. In DNA form, the CDR3 reads TGTGCCAGCAGCCACAGGCCTACAGCTGGCTACACCTTC.

Notes on this clonotype: This may stem from a read error, because a much larger clone lies one nucleotide away. Here the CDR3 omits its conserved ending phenylalanine or tryptophan, so a read error is the likely source. V usage is TRBV20-1 and J usage is TRBJ2-5; 7 nucleotides agree with TRBD2. CDR1 and CDR2 from the germline V gene are DFQATT and SNEGSKA (reference sequence). This CDR3 has 15 amino acids. After removal of 3 bases from V and 1 base from J, the junction contained 8 bases not matched to a gene. The DNA of the CDR3 is TGCAGTGCTAGCTTGCCTAGCGGACTCCAAGAGACCCAGTACTGC. It is translated as CSASLPSGLQETQYC.

This clonotype was detected a few times. This chain uses TRBV7-2 with TRBJ2-6; no clear D. The CDR3 runs to 16 residues. V shed 1 base and J shed 1 base, with 8 bases lying between them. Germline CDR1 SGHTA, CDR2 FQGNSA. The CDR3: CASSLGHGSGANVLTF. The CDR3 DNA follows: TGTGCCAGCAGCTTAGGACACGGTTCTGGGGCCAACGTCCTGACTTTC.

This clonotype was found many times. The chain carries TRBV19 and TRBJ1-1; 7 nucleotides agree with TRBD1. J lost 2 bases, V lost 8 bases, and 5 bases had no gene match. This CDR3 is 13 amino acids long. The germline CDR1 and CDR2 sequences are LNHDA and SQIVND (reference sequence). In DNA form, the CDR3 reads TGTGCCAGTTACCGGGACAGCAACACTGAAGCTTTCTTT. Amino acids: CASYRDSNTEAFF. Together with reference TRBV19 and TRBJ1-1, the CDR3 gives the full variable domain: DGGITQSPKYLFRKEGQNVTLSCEQNLNHDAMYWYRQDPGQGLRLIYYSQIVNDFQKGDIAEGYSVSREKKESFPLTVTSAQKNPTAFYLCASYRDSNTEAFFGQGTRLTVV.

This clonotype was detected ten times or more. This chain connects TRBV19 to TRBJ1-2; D is ambiguous. The V end lost 5 bases, the J end lost 4 bases, and 14 bases lay between the germline ends. Germline V lookup: CDR1 LNHDA, CDR2 SQIVND (reference sequence). This CDR3 has 14 residues. As DNA, the CDR3 is TGTGCCAGTAGTGGTCGAAGCTGGTCCTATGGCTACACCTTC. Its protein product is CASSGRSWSYGYTF.

The chain couples TRBV20-1 to TRBJ1-2; D gene ambiguous. Germline CDR1 is DFQATT and CDR2 is SNEGSKA (reference sequence). V lost 6 bases to trimming and J lost 14 bases, with 22 bases between them. The CDR3 loop spans 12 amino acids. The CDR3 loop is CSAAVGLGGSTF. The CDR3 bases are TGCAGTGCCGCCGTAGGACTTGGTGGCTCAACCTTC.